The following is a T cell receptor beta chain sequence with its context. What it recognizes is unknown. The data belong to a study of shared clonotypes between healthy human individuals. Study as a whole: A few men and a couple of women, aged 18 to 49, were donors. Plates per donor: three CD4 naive, three CD4 memory, two CD8 naive, one CD8 memory.

CD8 cells classed as naive were CD45RO-negative and positively selected for CCR7, excluding terminally differentiated effector memory CD45RA+ cells. Overall study findings and caveats: Across a handful of donors, naive CD4 shared approximately 4.5%, naive CD8 3% to 3.5%, memory CD4 2.3%, memory CD8 about 0.38%.

The table came from immunoSEQ multiplex PCR; TCRdb's copy has only in-frame clones and leaves some out. The data contain roughly 590,000 clones, roughly 95% of them seen just once; the ten biggest clones take up 0.11%. The CDR3 runs 15 residues. Trimming pared 1 base from V and 5 bases from J, leaving 15 bases between. Germline lookup yields CDR1 SGHDT and CDR2 YYEEEE. The sequenced sample was naive CD8+ T cells sorted from blood. V gene TRBV5-6 combines with J gene TRBJ1-2; D may be TRBD1 (6 bases). The clonotype originates from a woman aged 25-40 years in good health. The CDR3 loop reads CASSLPQGIPYGYTF. CDR3 nucleotides: TGTGCCAGCAGCTTGCCGCAGGGGATTCCTTATGGCTACACCTTC.